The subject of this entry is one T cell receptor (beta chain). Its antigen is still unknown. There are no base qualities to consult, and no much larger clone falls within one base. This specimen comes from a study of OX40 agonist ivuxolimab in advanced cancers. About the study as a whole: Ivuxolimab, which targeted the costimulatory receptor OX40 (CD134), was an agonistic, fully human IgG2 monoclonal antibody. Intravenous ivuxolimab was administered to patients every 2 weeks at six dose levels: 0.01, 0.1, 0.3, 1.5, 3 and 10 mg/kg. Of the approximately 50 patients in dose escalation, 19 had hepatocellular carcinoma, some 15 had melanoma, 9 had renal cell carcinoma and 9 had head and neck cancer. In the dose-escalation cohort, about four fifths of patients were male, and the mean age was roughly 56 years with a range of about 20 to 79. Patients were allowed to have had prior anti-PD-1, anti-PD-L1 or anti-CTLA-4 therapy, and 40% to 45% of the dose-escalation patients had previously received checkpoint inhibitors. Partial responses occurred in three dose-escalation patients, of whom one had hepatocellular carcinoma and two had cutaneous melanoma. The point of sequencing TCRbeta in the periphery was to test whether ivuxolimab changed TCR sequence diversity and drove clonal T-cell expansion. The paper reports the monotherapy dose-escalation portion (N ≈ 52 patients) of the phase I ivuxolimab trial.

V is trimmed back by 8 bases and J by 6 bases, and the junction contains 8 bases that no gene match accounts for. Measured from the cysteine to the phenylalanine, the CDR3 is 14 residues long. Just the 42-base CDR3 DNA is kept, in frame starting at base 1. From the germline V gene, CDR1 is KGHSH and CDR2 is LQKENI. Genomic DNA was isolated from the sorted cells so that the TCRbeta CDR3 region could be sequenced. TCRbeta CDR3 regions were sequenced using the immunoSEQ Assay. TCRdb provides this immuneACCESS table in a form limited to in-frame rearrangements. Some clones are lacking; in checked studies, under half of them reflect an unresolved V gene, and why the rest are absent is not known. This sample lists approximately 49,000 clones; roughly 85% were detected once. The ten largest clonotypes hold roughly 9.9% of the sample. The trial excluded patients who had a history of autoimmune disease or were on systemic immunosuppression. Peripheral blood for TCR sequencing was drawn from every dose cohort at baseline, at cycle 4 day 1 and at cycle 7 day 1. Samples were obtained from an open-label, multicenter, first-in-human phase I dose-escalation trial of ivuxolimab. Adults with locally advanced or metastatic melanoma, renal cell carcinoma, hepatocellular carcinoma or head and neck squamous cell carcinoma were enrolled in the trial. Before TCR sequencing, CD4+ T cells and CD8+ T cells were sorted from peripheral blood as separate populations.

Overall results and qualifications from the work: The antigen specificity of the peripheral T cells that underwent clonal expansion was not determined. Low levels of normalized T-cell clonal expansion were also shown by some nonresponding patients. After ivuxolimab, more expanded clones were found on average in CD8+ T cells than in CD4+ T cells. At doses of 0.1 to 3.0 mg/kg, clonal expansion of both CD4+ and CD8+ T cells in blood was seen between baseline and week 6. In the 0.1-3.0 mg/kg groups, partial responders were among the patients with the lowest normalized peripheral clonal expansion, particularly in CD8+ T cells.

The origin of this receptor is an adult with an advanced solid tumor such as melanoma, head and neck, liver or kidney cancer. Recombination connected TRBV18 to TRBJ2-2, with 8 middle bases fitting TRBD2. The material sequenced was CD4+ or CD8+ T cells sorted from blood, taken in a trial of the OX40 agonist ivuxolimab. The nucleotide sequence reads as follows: TGTGCCAGCCACAGCGGGAGTACGCCCGGGGAGCTGTTTTTT. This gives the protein CASHSGSTPGELFF.